The 5 T cell receptor beta chains listed next were all sequenced from one sample in a study of shared clonotypes between healthy human individuals. TCRdb's copy holds only in-frame clones and misses some; the assay was immunoSEQ multiplex PCR. The data contain over 2 million clones, 85% to 95% of them singletons. Sample: naive CD4+ T cells sorted from blood. Subset reported: CD45RA+ positively selected. The receptors were gathered from a man between 18 and 35 years old in good health.

The chain links TRBV19 to TRBJ2-2, with a weak D call TRBD1 (6 bases). The CDR3 covers 17 residues. Trimming removed 4 bases at V and 3 bases at J, with 18 bases between. The germline gives CDR1 LNHDA, CDR2 SQIVND (reference sequence). The CDR3 protein is CASSKKDRTAHTGELFF. DNA for the CDR3: TGTGCCAGTAGTAAAAAAGACAGGACAGCGCACACCGGGGAGCTGTTTTTT.

This clone was seen only once. The V gene is TRBV6-1, the J gene TRBJ1-2; D is unclear. The V end lost 2 bases, the J end lost 7 bases, and 14 bases lay between the germline ends. The length of the CDR3 is 14 residues. Germline-derived CDR1 and CDR2 are MNHNS and SASEGT. Written as DNA, the CDR3 is TGTGCCAGCAGTGAAATCGGGTCCCTCGGTGGCTACACCTTC. This codes for CASSEIGSLGGYTF.

The chain links TRBV19 to TRBJ1-1; a weak D match, TRBD1 (5 bases). The CDR3 length is 13 residues. Germline CDR1 and CDR2: LNHDA and SQIVND (reference sequence). Between the trimmed V and J ends, which lost 5 bases and 4 bases, there was a span of 11 bases. The CDR3 loop is CASSPRAFTEAFF. The CDR3 region has the DNA TGTGCCAGTAGTCCCAGGGCTTTCACTGAAGCTTTCTTT.

Note on this clone: The sample has other DNA sequences that encode this CDR3 too. The rearrangement uses TRBV30 and TRBJ1-5; D is ambiguous. Germline lookup yields CDR1 GTSNPN and CDR2 SVGIG (reference sequence). V lost 4 bases and J lost 1, with 8 bases in between. The CDR3 length is 13 residues. The CDR3 spells CAWNSDSNQPQHF. CDR3 bases: TGTGCCTGGAATTCGGACAGCAATCAGCCCCAGCATTTT.

The chain combines TRBV10-3 with TRBJ2-1, with unresolved D. Germline-derived CDR1 and CDR2 are ENHRY and SYGVKD. Trimming took 8 bases from V and 3 from J, leaving 5 bases between them. The CDR3 loop spans 11 amino acids. As DNA, the CDR3 is TGTGCCATCCAAGACTACAATGAGCAGTTCTTC. Translating gives CAIQDYNEQFF.